This T cell receptor (beta chain) was obtained from a study of shared clonotypes between healthy human individuals. To note about this clone: Antigen specificity is unknown.

Sorted-subset replicate PCRs used 200 ng DNA, approximately 33,000 T cell genomes. Profiled with immunoSEQ multiplex PCR; TCRdb holds only in-frame clones, not every one. Among around 1,100,000 clones listed, 60% to 85% were seen once. General observations from the study: Large sequencing depth failed to make sorted-subset sequencing complete, rarefaction showed. In four donors, about 5% of naive CD4 clonotypes appeared in common. Compared with clonotypes that all four donors shared, non-shared clonotypes had lower generation probabilities.

The TCR comes from a man aged 18 to 30 in good health. Some clones in this sample may be carry-over from other donors' samples. The sample consisted of memory CD4+ T cells from PBMCs. Stated subset: CD45RA-negative fraction.

CDR3 amino acids: CASSASTDTQYF. In DNA, the CDR3 is TGTGCCAGCAGTGCTAGCACAGATACGCAGTATTTT. The chain has TRBV2 and TRBJ2-3; D remains ambiguous. Germline V CDR1 and CDR2: SNHLY, FYNNEI. The CDR3 is 12 residues long. Trimming cost V 4 bases and J 0 bases, with 2 bases left between them.